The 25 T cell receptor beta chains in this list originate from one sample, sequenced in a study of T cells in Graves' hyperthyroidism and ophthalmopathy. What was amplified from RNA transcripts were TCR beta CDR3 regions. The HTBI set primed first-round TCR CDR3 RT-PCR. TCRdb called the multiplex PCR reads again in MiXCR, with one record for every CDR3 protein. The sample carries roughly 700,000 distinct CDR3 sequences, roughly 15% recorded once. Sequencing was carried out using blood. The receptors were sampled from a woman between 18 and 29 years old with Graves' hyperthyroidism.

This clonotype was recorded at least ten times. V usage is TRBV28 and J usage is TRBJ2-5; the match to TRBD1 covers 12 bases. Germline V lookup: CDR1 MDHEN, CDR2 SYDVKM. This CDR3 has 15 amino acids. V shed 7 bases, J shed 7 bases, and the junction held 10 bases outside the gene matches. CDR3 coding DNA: TGTGCCAGCAAACGGGGACAGGGGGCGCGAGGGACCCAGTACTTC. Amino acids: CASKRGQGARGTQYF. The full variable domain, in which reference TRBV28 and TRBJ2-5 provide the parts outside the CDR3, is DVKVTQSSRYLVKRTGEKVFLECVQDMDHENMFWYRQDPGLGLRLIYFSYDVKMKEKGDIPEGYSVSREKKERFSLILESASTNQTSMYLCASKRGQGARGTQYFGPGTRLLVL.

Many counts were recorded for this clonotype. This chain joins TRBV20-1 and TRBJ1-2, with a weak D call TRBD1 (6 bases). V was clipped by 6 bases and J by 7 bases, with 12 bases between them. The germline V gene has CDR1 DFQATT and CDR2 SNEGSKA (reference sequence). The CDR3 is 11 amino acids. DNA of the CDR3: TGCAGTGCCCCGGGACACCGTGGCTACACCTTC. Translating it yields CSAPGHRGYTF.

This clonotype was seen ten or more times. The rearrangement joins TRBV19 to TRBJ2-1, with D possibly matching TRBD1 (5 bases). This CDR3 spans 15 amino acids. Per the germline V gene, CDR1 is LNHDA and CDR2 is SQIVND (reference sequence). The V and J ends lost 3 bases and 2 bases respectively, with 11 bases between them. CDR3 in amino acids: CASSISSRAYNEQFF. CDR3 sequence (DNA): TGTGCCAGTAGTATTTCCTCCAGGGCCTACAATGAGCAGTTCTTC.

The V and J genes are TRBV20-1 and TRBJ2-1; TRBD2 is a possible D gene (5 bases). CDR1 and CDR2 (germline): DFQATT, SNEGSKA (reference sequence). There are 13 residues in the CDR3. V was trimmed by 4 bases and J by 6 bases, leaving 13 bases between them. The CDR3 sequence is CSANVMEVNEQFF. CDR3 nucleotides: TGCAGTGCTAATGTGATGGAGGTCAATGAGCAGTTCTTC.

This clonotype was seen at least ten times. The CDR3 DNA is TGTGCCAGCAGCTTAGGCTGGACTAACAATGAGCAGTTCTTC. Its protein product is CASSLGWTNNEQFF. The chain has TRBV11-3 and TRBJ2-1; D perhaps matches TRBD2 (6 bases). Trimming stripped 1 base from V and 5 bases from J, with 9 bases between. The CDR3 runs 14 residues. Per germline, CDR1 SGHNT and CDR2 YENEEA.

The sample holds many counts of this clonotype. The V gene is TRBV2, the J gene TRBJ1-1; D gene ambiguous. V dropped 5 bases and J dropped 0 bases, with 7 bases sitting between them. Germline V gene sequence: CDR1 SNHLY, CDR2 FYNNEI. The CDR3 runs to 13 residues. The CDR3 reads CASSNTMNTEAFF. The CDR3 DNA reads TGTGCCAGCAGTAATACCATGAACACTGAAGCTTTCTTT.

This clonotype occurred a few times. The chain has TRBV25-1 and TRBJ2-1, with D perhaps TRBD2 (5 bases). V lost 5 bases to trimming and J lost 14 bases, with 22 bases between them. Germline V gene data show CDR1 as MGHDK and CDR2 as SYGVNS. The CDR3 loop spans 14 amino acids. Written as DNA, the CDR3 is TGTGCCAGCAGTTTAGCTCCGCGGTCCGGAGGAAAGTTCTTC. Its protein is CASSLAPRSGGKFF. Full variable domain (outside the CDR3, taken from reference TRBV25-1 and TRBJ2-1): EADIYQTPRYLVIGTGKKITLECSQTMGHDKMYWYQQDPGMELHLIHYSYGVNSTEKGDLSSESTVSRIRTEHFPLTLESARPSHTSQYLCASSLAPRSGGKFFGPGTRLTVL.

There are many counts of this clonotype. The CDR3 DNA reads as TGTGCCAGCAGTGGAGAGCAGAGCTCTGGAAACACCATATATTTT. It yields the protein CASSGEQSSGNTIYF. The chain is built from TRBV2 and TRBJ1-3; D gene ambiguous. Germline V CDR1 and CDR2: SNHLY, FYNNEI. The CDR3 is 15 residues long. The V and J ends lost 4 bases and 0 bases respectively, with 10 bases between them.

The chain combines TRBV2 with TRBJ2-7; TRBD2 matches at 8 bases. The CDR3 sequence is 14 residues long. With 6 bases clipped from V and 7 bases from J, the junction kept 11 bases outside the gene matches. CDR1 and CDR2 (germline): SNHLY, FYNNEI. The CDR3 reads CASSPGLDTTEQYF. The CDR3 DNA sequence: TGTGCCAGCAGCCCGGGACTAGATACGACGGAGCAGTACTTC.

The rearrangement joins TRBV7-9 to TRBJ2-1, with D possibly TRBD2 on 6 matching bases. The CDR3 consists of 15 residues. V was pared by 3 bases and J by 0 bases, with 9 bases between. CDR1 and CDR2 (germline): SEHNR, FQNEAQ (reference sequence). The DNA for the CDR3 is TGTGCCAGCAGCTTCCTAGCGTTCTCCTACAATGAGCAGTTCTTC. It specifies CASSFLAFSYNEQFF. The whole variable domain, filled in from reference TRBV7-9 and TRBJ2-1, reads DTGVSQNPRHKITKRGQNVTFRCDPISEHNRLYWYRQTLGQGPEFLTYFQNEAQLEKSRLLSDRFSAERPKGSFSTLEIQRTEQGDSAMYLCASSFLAFSYNEQFFGPGTRLTVL.

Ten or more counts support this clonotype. This CDR3 is CASSLGAGGSSTDTQYF. The CDR3 nucleotides are TGTGCCAGCAGCTTAGGGGCCGGCGGTTCTAGCACAGATACGCAGTATTTT. The chain joins TRBV7-6 to TRBJ2-3; the D is unclear. CDR1 is SGHVS and CDR2 is FNYEAQ in the germline V gene. CDR3 length equals 17 residues. Trimming took off 1 base at V and 0 bases at J, with 14 bases between the two ends. Full variable domain (rest looked up from reference TRBV7-6 and TRBJ2-3): GAGVSQSPRYKVTKRGQDVALRCDPISGHVSLYWYRQALGQGPEFLTYFNYEAQQDKSGLPNDRFSAERPEGSISTLTIQRTEQRDSAMYRCASSLGAGGSSTDTQYFGPGTRLTVL.

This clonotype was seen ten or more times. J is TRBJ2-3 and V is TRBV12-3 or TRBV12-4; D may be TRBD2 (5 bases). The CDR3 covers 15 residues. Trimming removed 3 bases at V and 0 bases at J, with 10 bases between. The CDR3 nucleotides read TGTGCCAGCAGTTTCGAGGGCACAAGCACAGATACGCAGTATTTT. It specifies CASSFEGTSTDTQYF.

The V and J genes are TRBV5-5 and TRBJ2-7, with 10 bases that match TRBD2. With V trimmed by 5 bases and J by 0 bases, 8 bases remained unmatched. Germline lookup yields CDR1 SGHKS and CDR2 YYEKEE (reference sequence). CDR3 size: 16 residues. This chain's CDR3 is CASRLASGRVSYEQYF. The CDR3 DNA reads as TGTGCCAGCAGACTGGCTAGCGGGAGAGTCTCCTACGAGCAGTACTTC.

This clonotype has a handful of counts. The CDR3 sequence: CASSPGLYEQYF. CDR3 nucleotides: TGTGCCAGCAGCCCCGGACTGTACGAGCAGTACTTC. The genes are TRBV5-5 and TRBJ2-7, with a tentative D call TRBD2 (5 bases). Germline V gene data show CDR1 as SGHKS and CDR2 as YYEKEE (reference sequence). V lost 4 bases, J lost 4 bases, and 9 bases lay in between. The CDR3 has 12 amino acids.

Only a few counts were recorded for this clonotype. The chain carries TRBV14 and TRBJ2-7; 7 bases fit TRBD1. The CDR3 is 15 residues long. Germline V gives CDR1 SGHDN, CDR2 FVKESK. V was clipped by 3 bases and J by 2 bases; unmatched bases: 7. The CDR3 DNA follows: TGTGCCAGCAGCCAGTATTACAGGGGCGCCTACGAGCAGTACTTC. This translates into CASSQYYRGAYEQYF.

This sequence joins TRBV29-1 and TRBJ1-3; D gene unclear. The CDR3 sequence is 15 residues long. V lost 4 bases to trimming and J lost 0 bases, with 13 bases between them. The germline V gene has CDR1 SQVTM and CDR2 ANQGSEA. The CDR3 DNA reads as TGCAGCGTTGGAACAAGGCTAAGCTCTGGAAACACCATATATTTT. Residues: CSVGTRLSSGNTIYF. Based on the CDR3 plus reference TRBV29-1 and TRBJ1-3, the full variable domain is SAVISQKPSRDICQRGTSLTIQCQVDSQVTMMFWYRQQPGQSLTLIATANQGSEATYESGFVIDKFPISRPNLTFSTLTVSNMSPEDSSIYLCSVGTRLSSGNTIYFGEGSWLTVV.

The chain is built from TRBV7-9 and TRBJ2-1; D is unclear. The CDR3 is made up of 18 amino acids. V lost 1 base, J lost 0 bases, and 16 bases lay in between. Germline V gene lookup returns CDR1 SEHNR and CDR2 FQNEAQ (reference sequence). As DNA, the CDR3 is TGTGCCAGCAGCTTAGTCGGGCAGTCAGGAACCTCCTACAATGAGCAGTTCTTC. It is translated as CASSLVGQSGTSYNEQFF.

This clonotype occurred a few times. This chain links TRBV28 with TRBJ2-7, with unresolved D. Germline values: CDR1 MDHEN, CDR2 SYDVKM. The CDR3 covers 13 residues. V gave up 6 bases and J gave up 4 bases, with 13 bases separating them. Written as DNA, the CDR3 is TGTGCCAGCAGGGGAAGGTCCAAATACGAGCAGTACTTC. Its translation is CASRGRSKYEQYF.

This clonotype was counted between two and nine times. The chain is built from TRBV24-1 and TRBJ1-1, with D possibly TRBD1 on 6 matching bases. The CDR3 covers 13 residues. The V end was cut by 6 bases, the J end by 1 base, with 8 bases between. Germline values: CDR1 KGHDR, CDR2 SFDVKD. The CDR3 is CATSQTGNTEAFF. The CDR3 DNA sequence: TGTGCCACCAGTCAGACAGGGAACACTGAAGCTTTCTTT.

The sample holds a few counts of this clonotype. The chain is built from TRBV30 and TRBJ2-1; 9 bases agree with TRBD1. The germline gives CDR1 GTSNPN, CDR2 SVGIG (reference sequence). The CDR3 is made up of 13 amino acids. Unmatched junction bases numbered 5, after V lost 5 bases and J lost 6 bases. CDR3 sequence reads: CAWVSTGGNEQFF. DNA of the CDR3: TGTGCCTGGGTTTCGACAGGGGGCAATGAGCAGTTCTTC. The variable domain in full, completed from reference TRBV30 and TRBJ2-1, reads SQTIHQWPATLVQPVGSPLSLECTVEGTSNPNLYWYRQAAGRGLQLLFYSVGIGQISSEVPQNLSASRPQDRQFILSSKKLLLSDSGFYLCAWVSTGGNEQFFGPGTRLTVL.

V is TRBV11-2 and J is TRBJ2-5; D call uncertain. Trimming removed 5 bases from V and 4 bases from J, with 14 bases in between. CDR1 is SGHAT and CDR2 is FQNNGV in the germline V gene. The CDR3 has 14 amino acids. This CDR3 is CASSPNWIGETQYF. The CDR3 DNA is TGTGCCAGCAGCCCCAACTGGATAGGAGAGACCCAGTACTTC.

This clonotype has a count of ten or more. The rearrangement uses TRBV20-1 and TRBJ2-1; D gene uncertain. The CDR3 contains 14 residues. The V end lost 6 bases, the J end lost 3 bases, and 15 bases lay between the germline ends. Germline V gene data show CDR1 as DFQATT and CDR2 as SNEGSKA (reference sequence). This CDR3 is CSAKGPSDYNEQFF. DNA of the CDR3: TGCAGTGCGAAAGGGCCCAGCGACTACAATGAGCAGTTCTTC.

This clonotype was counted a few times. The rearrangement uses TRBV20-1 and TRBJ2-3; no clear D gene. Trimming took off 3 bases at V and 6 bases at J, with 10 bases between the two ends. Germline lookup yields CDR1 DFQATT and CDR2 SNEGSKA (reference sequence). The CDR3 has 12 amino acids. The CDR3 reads CSARKTLDTQYF. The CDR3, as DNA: TGCAGTGCTAGGAAGACTTTGGATACGCAGTATTTT.

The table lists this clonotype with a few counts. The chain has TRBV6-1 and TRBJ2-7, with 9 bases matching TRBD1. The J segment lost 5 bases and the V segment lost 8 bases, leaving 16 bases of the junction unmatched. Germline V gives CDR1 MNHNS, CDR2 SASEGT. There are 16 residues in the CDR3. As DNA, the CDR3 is TGTGCCAGCGCTTTCGGGACAGGGAGGTTTATCCACGAGCAGTACTTC. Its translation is CASAFGTGRFIHEQYF.

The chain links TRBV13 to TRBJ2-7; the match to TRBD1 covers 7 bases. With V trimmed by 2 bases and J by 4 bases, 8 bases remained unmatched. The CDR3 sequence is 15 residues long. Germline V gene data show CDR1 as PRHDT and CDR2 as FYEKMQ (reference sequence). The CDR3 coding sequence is TGTGCCAGCAGCTTAAGCGTACAGGGGAAGTACGAGCAGTACTTC. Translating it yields CASSLSVQGKYEQYF.